This T cell receptor beta chain comes out of a study of blood T cell repertoires in COVID-19. Study-wide context: The United States, Italy and Spain provided the acute and convalescent COVID-19 samples. The analysed material was cDNA or gDNA that came from T cells, B-cell-depleted T cells, or PBMCs.

This CDR3 has 14 amino acids. Germline V lookup: CDR1 LNHDA, CDR2 SQIVND (reference sequence). Trimming shortened V by 7 bases and J by 8 bases, and 18 bases separated the two germline ends. In the original processing: Reference gene primers were amplified, and this amplification served to estimate nucleated cell counts. Method: immunoSEQ multiplex PCR; TCRdb's copy keeps in-frame clones and lacks some. Clone size and the V and J calls come from that table; the DNA yielded D and trimming. Here the sample spans around 300,000 clones, more than 70% being singletons. The gene calls are TRBV19 and TRBJ2-1, with D uncertain. The source material was peripheral blood. This TCR was sampled from a man between 25 and 39 years old with active or convalescent COVID-19. The CDR3 loop is CASTYSPGQHEQFF. The CDR3 DNA reads TGTGCCAGTACCTATTCGCCTGGGCAACATGAGCAGTTCTTC.